This T cell receptor (beta chain) was identified during a study of blood T cells in healthy people across ages. This CDR3 region has 18 residues. Germline CDR1 and CDR2: MGHRA and YSYEKL. V was clipped by 0 bases and J by 7 bases, with 19 bases between them. A J-beta primer mix and a sample-barcoded 5' primer were used in a second PCR of roughly 6 to 11 cycles. TCRdb re-called the 5' RACE reads with MiXCR, one entry per CDR3 protein. The sample holds around 1,500,000 distinct CDR3 sequences, around 42% seen once. Every donor gave approximately 10 milliliters of peripheral blood. Sequenced input: blood. This receptor was obtained from a woman aged 18 to 35 in good health. V is TRBV4-1 and J is TRBJ1-6, with TRBD1 as a possible D gene (5 bases). CDR3 amino acids: CASSQDPVTPGGNSPLHF. The CDR3 region has the DNA TGCGCCAGCAGCCAAGATCCGGTGACGCCGGGGGGAAATTCACCCCTCCACTTT.